The 15 T cell receptor beta chains listed next were all sequenced from one sample in a study of blood T cells in healthy people across ages. A second roughly 6 to 12 cycle PCR used barcoded and J-beta primers. TCRdb passed the 5' RACE reads through MiXCR, listing each CDR3 protein once. The sample carries 890,000 or so distinct CDR3 sequences, 62% recorded once. Sequenced material: blood. The receptor source for this set is a man aged 25 to 40 in good health.

The chain uses TRBV28 and TRBJ2-5, with D unresolved. The CDR3 is 17 residues long. The V gene's germline CDR1 is MDHEN and CDR2 SYDVKM. V was pared by 4 bases and J by 4 bases, with 22 bases between. CDR3 residues: CASSSLFVGLEGETQYF. Written as DNA, the CDR3 is TGTGCCAGCAGTTCCCTATTTGTGGGGTTGGAAGGAGAGACCCAGTACTTC.

The chain links TRBV7-9 to TRBJ2-3, with 8 bases lining up with TRBD2. V lost 2 bases, J lost 2 bases, and 3 bases stayed unmatched. The CDR3 has 15 residues. Germline CDR1 SEHNR, CDR2 FQNEAQ (reference sequence). CDR3 loop: CASSLRGGTTDTQYF. The CDR3 bases are TGTGCCAGCAGCTTACGCGGGGGGACCACAGATACGCAGTATTTT. The whole variable domain, filled in from reference TRBV7-9 and TRBJ2-3, reads DTGVSQNPRHKITKRGQNVTFRCDPISEHNRLYWYRQTLGQGPEFLTYFQNEAQLEKSRLLSDRFSAERPKGSFSTLEIQRTEQGDSAMYLCASSLRGGTTDTQYFGPGTRLTVL.

This chain links TRBV28 with TRBJ2-7; D remains ambiguous. The CDR3 has 14 residues. CDR1 is MDHEN and CDR2 is SYDVKM in the germline V gene. V was cut by 4 bases and J by 4 bases, with 14 bases left in between. CDR3 bases: TGTGCCAGCAGTTCCCACAGCAAACCTTACGAGCAGTACTTC. This gives the protein CASSSHSKPYEQYF.

J is TRBJ1-1 and V is TRBV20-1, with TRBD1 identical over 7 bases. The CDR3 spans 15 residues. The junction had 13 bases not matched to a gene; V was cut back by 5 bases and J by 4 bases. Germline V gene data show CDR1 as DFQATT and CDR2 as SNEGSKA (reference sequence). The CDR3 nucleotides read TGCAGTGCTCAAGAGGGGGCGGTTGCGGGCACTGAAGCTTTCTTT. It codes for CSAQEGAVAGTEAFF.

The chain recombines TRBV6-2 or TRBV6-3 with TRBJ1-1; D is possibly TRBD1 (6 bases). Germline V gene lookup returns CDR1 MNHEY and CDR2 SVGEGT. Trimming stripped 5 bases from V and 4 bases from J, with 11 bases between. The CDR3 sequence is 13 residues long. CDR3 region: CASSTGTFTEAFF. CDR3 coding DNA: TGTGCCAGCAGTACCGGGACATTCACTGAAGCTTTCTTT.

The V call is TRBV29-1, the J call TRBJ1-1; D ambiguous. Trimming pared 6 bases from V and 7 bases from J, leaving 15 bases between. CDR3 length: 12 residues. Germline values: CDR1 SQVTM, CDR2 ANQGSEA. The CDR3 here is CSVDQAGIEAFF. CDR3 nucleotide sequence: TGCAGCGTCGATCAGGCAGGCATTGAAGCTTTCTTT.

The rearrangement links TRBV12-3 or TRBV12-4 to TRBJ2-5; 9 positions match TRBD1. The CDR3 is made up of 16 amino acids. J was trimmed by 0 bases and V by 6 bases; bases with no gene match: 8. CDR3 DNA sequence: TGTGCCAGCAGGCTCGACCGGGACAGGGACCAAGAGACCCAGTACTTC. Its translation: CASRLDRDRDQETQYF.

There are a few counts of this clonotype. The chain uses TRBV3-1 and TRBJ2-6; unclear D gene. The CDR3 length is 17 residues. The V and J ends lost 0 bases and 5 bases respectively, with 14 bases between them. Per the germline V gene, CDR1 is LGHDT and CDR2 is YNNKEL (reference sequence). The CDR3 loop is CASSQERSKPWANVLTF. CDR3 bases: TGTGCCAGCAGCCAAGAACGGTCGAAACCCTGGGCCAACGTCCTGACTTTC.

This clonotype was found a few times. This chain joins TRBV7-6 and TRBJ2-6; TRBD2 might be the D (6 bases). The V and J ends lost 5 bases and 0 bases respectively, with 17 bases between them. CDR1 SGHVS and CDR2 FNYEAQ come from the germline V gene. The CDR3 extends over 18 amino acids. Written as DNA, the CDR3 is TGTGCCAGCAGCAACCGGGACTCTGAAACCTCTGGGGCCAACGTCCTGACTTTC. Protein sequence: CASSNRDSETSGANVLTF.

V and J are TRBV6-1 and TRBJ1-2, with 7 nucleotides matching TRBD1. This CDR3 is 16 amino acids long. Germline values: CDR1 MNHNS, CDR2 SASEGT. The ends lost 1 base at V and 2 bases at J; junction bases unmatched: 7. Here the CDR3 reads CASSEVEGAGNYGYTF. For the CDR3, the DNA is TGTGCCAGCAGTGAAGTGGAGGGGGCCGGGAACTATGGCTACACCTTC.

V and J are TRBV4-3 and TRBJ2-4; the D gene is possibly TRBD2 (5 bases). There are 13 residues in the CDR3. V was shortened by 0 bases and J by 13 bases, with 13 bases between the two germline ends. The germline V gene has CDR1 LGHNA and CDR2 YSLEER. The CDR3 spells CASSQEGYGEQYF. DNA of the CDR3: TGCGCCAGCAGCCAAGAGGGCTACGGGGAGCAGTACTTC.

The rearrangement uses TRBV7-9 and TRBJ1-2; possibly TRBD1 for D (5 bases). There are 12 residues in the CDR3. Between the trimmed V and J ends, which lost 5 bases and 7 bases, there was a span of 11 bases. CDR1 SEHNR and CDR2 FQNEAQ come from the germline V gene (reference sequence). The CDR3 sequence is CASSPSGGGYTF. The CDR3 coding sequence is TGTGCCAGCAGCCCTTCGGGGGGTGGCTACACCTTC.

The chain's CDR3 is CASSPAGMTKNIQYF. The DNA for the CDR3 is TGTGCCAGCAGCCCCGCAGGGATGACCAAAAACATTCAGTACTTC. The rearrangement links TRBV3-1 to TRBJ2-4; the D gene is possibly TRBD1 (5 bases). CDR1 is LGHDT and CDR2 is YNNKEL in the germline V gene (reference sequence). V shed 4 bases and J shed 2 bases, with 12 bases lying between them. This CDR3 is built from 15 residues.

In this sample, this clonotype turned up a few times. The genes are TRBV2 and TRBJ2-1, with TRBD1 matching over 11 bases. V shed 4 bases and J 8 bases; nucleotides not matched to a gene: 1. CDR1 and CDR2 from the germline V gene are SNHLY and FYNNEI. This CDR3 is 13 amino acids long. The CDR3, as DNA: TGTGCCAGCAGTGGGGACAGGGGGTATGAGCAGTTCTTC. This sequence encodes CASSGDRGYEQFF. The whole variable domain, filled in from reference TRBV2 and TRBJ2-1, reads EPEVTQTPSHQVTQMGQEVILRCVPISNHLYFYWYRQILGQKVEFLVSFYNNEISEKSEIFDDQFSVERPDGSNFTLKIRSTKLEDSAMYFCASSGDRGYEQFFGPGTRLTVL.

In this sample, this clonotype turned up a few times. The rearrangement links TRBV10-3 to TRBJ2-6, with D uncertain. The germline gives CDR1 ENHRY, CDR2 SYGVKD. V was shortened by 4 bases and J by 1 base, with 5 bases between the two germline ends. The CDR3 extends over 14 amino acids. The chain's CDR3 is CAISAYSGANVLTF. CDR3 DNA sequence: TGTGCCATCAGTGCGTATTCTGGGGCCAACGTCCTGACTTTC.